This T cell receptor beta chain was recovered during a study of glioma-infiltrating T cells. Study context: Sequencing aimed for 4.5- to 10-fold coverage of approximately 990,000 peripheral T cells.

Amplification of TCR alpha and beta CDR3 regions from RNA used iRepertoire nested multiplex PCR. TCRdb reprocessed the multiplex PCR reads with MiXCR, giving one entry per CDR3 protein. The sample contains around 350,000 distinct CDR3 sequences, roughly two fifths of which appear only once. V was pared by 6 bases and J by 2 bases, with 17 bases between. The CDR3 length is 15 residues. Germline CDR1 MNHNS, CDR2 SASEGT. To note about this clonotype: Its antigen is not identified. This sequence may be a read error, since a much larger clone differs from it by one base.

Whole-study results and caveats: A blood CDR3 motif signature was depleted in highly divergent patients. Gliomas, especially low-grade, showed above-expected tissue-blood divergence; non-neoplastic patients showed below.

The sequencing input was glioma tissue, nonneoplastic brain tissue, or PBMCs (not recorded which). The rearrangement joins TRBV6-1 to TRBJ2-7; possibly TRBD2 for D (6 bases). This clonotype was obtained from a human donor with low-grade glioma or glioblastoma, undergoing nonglioma brain surgery, or in good health (not recorded which). The CDR3 sequence is CASRTIAGSTYEQYF. CDR3 sequence (DNA): TGTGCCAGCAGGACTATTGCGGGATCAACCTACGAGCAGTACTTC.